This T cell receptor (beta chain) was sequenced for a study of radiation and T cells in renal cell carcinoma. Method: immunoSEQ multiplex PCR; TCRdb's copy keeps in-frame clones and lacks some. The sample holds some 80,000 clones, around four fifths seen once. The V segment lost 6 bases and the J segment 1 base; nucleotides outside the gene matches: 4. The CDR3 is 15 amino acids. Per the germline V gene, CDR1 is MNHNS and CDR2 is SASEGT. Time point specified: blood 4 weeks post-SBRT, at nephrectomy. Sample treatment: 15 Gy SBRT to primary tumor, nephrectomy 4 weeks later. The sample consisted of blood, taken from a patient whose treatment included radiotherapy and nephrectomy. This receptor was obtained from a woman between 55 and 75 years old with renal cell carcinoma. The chain carries TRBV6-1 and TRBJ2-1; 9 nucleotides match TRBD2. The CDR3 DNA follows: TGTGCCAGCAGGGAGCGGGGGGCGTCCTACAATGAGCAGTTCTTC. Its protein product is CASRERGASYNEQFF.